This TCR beta chain was captured by sequencing in a study of beta chain features in type 1 diabetes. Points on this clone: The antigen is undetermined.

Investigators reverse transcribed all isolated RNA, so they sequenced expressed TCRB transcripts. Samples of naive, central memory and regulatory T cells yielded a mean of approximately 3.7 million reads. The data were produced by immunoSEQ multiplex PCR, yet TCRdb's version contains in-frame clones alone and is incomplete. Among approximately 600,000 clones listed, about an eighth were seen once. This CDR3 contains 14 residues. The V gene's germline CDR1 is SGHTA and CDR2 FQGNSA. Deletions cut 4 bases from V and 3 bases from J, with 10 bases between. Every sorted population was more than 98% pure. Whole-study results and caveats: Among patients with Type 1 diabetes, TCRB CDR3s were moderately but significantly shorter in every one of the four CD4+ subsets. There was a possibility that cDNA sequencing over-represented cells with high TCR expression. Fewer insertions but more deletions were seen at VDJ junctions in type 1 diabetes patients.

The receptor was derived from a man aged 25 to 45 with type 1 diabetes. Sequencing used naive CD4+ T cells from blood. The rearrangement uses TRBV7-2 and TRBJ1-3; D uncertain. The chain's CDR3 is CASSSAGSGNTIYF. CDR3 DNA sequence: TGTGCCAGCAGCTCAGCAGGAAGTGGAAACACCATATATTTT.